The clone carrying this T cell receptor beta chain was counted between two and nine times. Its specificity is unknown. Using its own MiXCR run on the reads, TCRdb lists one record per CDR3 protein. The table has around 60,000 distinct CDR3 sequences, 21% seen once. CDR3 size: 16 residues. Trimming stripped 5 bases from V and 4 bases from J, with 18 bases between. Germline CDR1 is LNHDA and CDR2 is SQIVND (reference sequence). The sample is drawn from a study of lung T cells in sarcoidosis with Löfgren's syndrome. The overall study: Löfgren's syndrome patients were the main repertoire analysis focus. The study's findings and limits: Löfgren's syndrome patients reportedly showed greatest TRAV12-1 and TRBV2 expansion versus controls.

The V gene is TRBV19, the J gene TRBJ2-1, with D perhaps TRBD1 (6 bases). The clonotype originates from a human donor with sarcoidosis (Löfgren's syndrome or another form), or a control subject (not recorded which). Sequenced sample: CD4+ T cells from PBMCs. The CDR3 reads CASSDRGGWGYNEQFF. CDR3 in DNA: TGTGCCAGTAGTGACAGAGGGGGTTGGGGATACAATGAGCAGTTCTTC.